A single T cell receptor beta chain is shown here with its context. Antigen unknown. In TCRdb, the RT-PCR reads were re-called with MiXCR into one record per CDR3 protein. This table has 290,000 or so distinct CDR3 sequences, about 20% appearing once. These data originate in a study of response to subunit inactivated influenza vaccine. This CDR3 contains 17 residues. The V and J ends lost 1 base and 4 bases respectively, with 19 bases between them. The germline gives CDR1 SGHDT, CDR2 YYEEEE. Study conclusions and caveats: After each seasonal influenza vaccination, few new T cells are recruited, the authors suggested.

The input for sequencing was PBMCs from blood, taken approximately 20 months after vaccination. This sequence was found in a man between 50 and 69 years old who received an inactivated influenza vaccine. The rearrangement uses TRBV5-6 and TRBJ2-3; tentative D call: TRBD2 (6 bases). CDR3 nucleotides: TGTGCCAGCAGCTTGACGGGACTCAATCTTAGGGCAGATACGCAGTATTTT. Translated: CASSLTGLNLRADTQYF.